Sequencing of this T cell receptor beta chain was carried out in a study of cytomegalovirus exposure and HLA in healthy donors. 60 Vbeta and 13 Jbeta primers were used in PCR. Method: immunoSEQ multiplex PCR; TCRdb's copy keeps in-frame clones and lacks some. The sample includes 100,000 to 150,000 clones, approximately 72% of them seen just once. Everyone who donated was a healthy bone marrow donor. Whole-study findings and limits: Per a prior analysis, the majority of TCR beta V segments were productive roughly 87% or roughly 30% of the time.

About this clone: The antigen is undetermined.

The CDR3 is 16 residues long. Trimming took 1 base from V and 3 from J, leaving 14 bases between them. Per germline, CDR1 SGHRS and CDR2 YFSETQ. The chain carries TRBV5-1 and TRBJ1-3, with D unclear. The sequencing input was PBMCs. This receptor was identified in a young man in good health and CMV-seronegative. CDR3 DNA: TGCGCCAGCAGCTTGAGCGGTGCGTGGAGTGGAAACACCATATATTTT. Translation: CASSLSGAWSGNTIYF.